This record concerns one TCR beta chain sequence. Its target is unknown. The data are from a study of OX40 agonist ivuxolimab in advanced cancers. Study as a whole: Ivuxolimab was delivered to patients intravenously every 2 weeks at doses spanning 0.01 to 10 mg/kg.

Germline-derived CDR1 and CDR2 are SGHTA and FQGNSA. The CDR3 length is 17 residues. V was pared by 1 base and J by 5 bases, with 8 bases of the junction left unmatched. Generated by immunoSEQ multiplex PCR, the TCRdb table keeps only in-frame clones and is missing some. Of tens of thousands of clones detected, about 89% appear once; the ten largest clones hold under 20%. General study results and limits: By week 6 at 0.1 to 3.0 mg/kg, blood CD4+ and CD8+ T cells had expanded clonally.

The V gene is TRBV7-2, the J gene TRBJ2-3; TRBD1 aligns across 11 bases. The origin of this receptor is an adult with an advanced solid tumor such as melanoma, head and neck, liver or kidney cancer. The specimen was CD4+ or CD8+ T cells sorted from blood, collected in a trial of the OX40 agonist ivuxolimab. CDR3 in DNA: TGTGCCAGCAGCTTAGAAAGCGGACAGGGGGCATTAGATACGCAGTATTTT. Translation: CASSLESGQGALDTQYF. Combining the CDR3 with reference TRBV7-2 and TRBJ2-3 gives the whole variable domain GAGVSQSPSNKVTEKGKDVELRCDPISGHTALYWYRQSLGQGLEFLIYFQGNSAPDKSGLPSDRFSAERTGGSVSTLTIQRTQQEDSAVYLCASSLESGQGALDTQYFGPGTRLTVL.